A selection of T cell receptor beta chains follows, all from one sample in a study of T-cell reconstitution after alpha-beta-depleted transplantation in children. TCRdb re-called the PCR reads with MiXCR, one entry per CDR3 protein. The table has about 640,000 distinct CDR3 sequences, approximately 12% seen once. The starting material was PBMCs, mostly from graft donor cells, obtained 360 days after TCRalphabeta/CD19-depleted stem cell transplant. Source of these receptors: a male patient younger than 18 who had a stem cell transplant for acute myeloid leukemia, so the T cells may come from the graft donor. Both conserved end residues are part of each CDR3. Each record gives: D gene, CDR3 length, V gene, J gene, clone size, CDR3 DNA, CDR3 protein. D genes are given only for firm matches. Clone size is stated in some rows and not others, as once, few, many or a class when expanded.

.	12	TRBV29-1	TRBJ2-5	.	TGCAGCGGTACGGCGGGCTGGGAGACCCAGTACTTC	CSGTAGWETQYF
TRBD1	17	TRBV20-1	TRBJ2-7	.	TGCAGTGCCAGGGCTTGGACAGGGGCCTGGAGCTCCTACGAGCAGTACTTC	CSARAWTGAWSSYEQYF
.	13	TRBV5-6	TRBJ2-7	many	TGTGCCAGCAGCTCACCGGACTCCTACGAGCAGTACTTC	CASSSPDSYEQYF
.	16	TRBV7-2	TRBJ2-5	once	TGTGCCAGCAGCGCACAATCTTGGGGGTACCAAGAGACCCAGTACTTC	CASSAQSWGYQETQYF
.	11	TRBV28	TRBJ2-7	.	TGTGCCAGCGGGGCTTTCTACGAGCAGTACTTC	CASGAFYEQYF
.	14	TRBV20-1	TRBJ2-1	many	TGCAGTGCTAGACACAGGGTGAACTACAATGAGCAGTTCTTC	CSARHRVNYNEQFF
.	12	TRBV27	TRBJ2-7	few	TGTGCCAGCAGTTCTCGGGGGAACGAGCAGTACTTC	CASSSRGNEQYF
.	15	TRBV18	TRBJ2-1	few	TGTGCCAGCTCACCTTCAGGGGCTAGGGCCGATGAGCAGTTCTTC	CASSPSGARADEQFF
TRBD1	13	TRBV29-1	TRBJ2-1	many	TGCAGCGTTGATTCAGGGGGTTACAATGAGCAGTTCTTC	CSVDSGGYNEQFF
.	11	TRBV25-1	TRBJ2-7	.	TGTGCCAGCAGTGACTCCGTCGAGCAGTACTTC	CASSDSVEQYF
.	15	TRBV4-3	TRBJ1-1	few	TGCGCCAGCAGCCTATCTACGCGGAGAGGCACTGAAGCTTTCTTT	CASSLSTRRGTEAFF
.	13	TRBV20-1	TRBJ1-5	.	TGCAGTGCTCGCGGGACTTTCAATCAGCCCCAGCATTTT	CSARGTFNQPQHF
.	14	TRBV20-1	TRBJ2-1	many	TGCAGTGCCTGGACCGGGTACGAGAACAATGAGCAGTTCTTC	CSAWTGYENNEQFF
TRBD2	15	TRBV20-1	TRBJ2-4	few	TGCAGTGCTTCGGGAGGGCGAAGAGCCAAAAACATTCAGTACTTC	CSASGGRRAKNIQYF
TRBD1	16	TRBV7-8	TRBJ2-1	.	TGTGCCAGCAGCAGCCTGGGACAGGCTTCATACAATGAGCAGTTCTTC	CASSSLGQASYNEQFF
TRBD1	15	TRBV7-6	TRBJ1-4	.	TGTGCCAGCAGCGCGGAGACAGGGAGTGTGGGAAAACTGTTTTTT	CASSAETGSVGKLFF
.	13	TRBV6-2/TRBV6-3	TRBJ2-2	many	TGTGCCAGCATCAAAGCCTTCCCCGGGGAGCTGTTTTTT	CASIKAFPGELFF
TRBD2	19	TRBV11-2	TRBJ2-6	.	TGTGCCAGCAGCTTAGTGAGCGGGAGTCCCACCTCTGGGGCCAACGTCCTGACTTTC	CASSLVSGSPTSGANVLTF
TRBD2	17	TRBV7-6	TRBJ2-7	.	TGTGCCAGCAGCCCTAGCGGGAGAAAGATAGGATCCTACGAGCAGTACTTC	CASSPSGRKIGSYEQYF
TRBD2	18	TRBV12-3/TRBV12-4	TRBJ2-1	many	TGTGCCAGCAGTTTGGGACTAGCCAGGAGGGGAGTTTACAATGAGCAGTTCTTC	CASSLGLARRGVYNEQFF
TRBD2	12	TRBV20-1	TRBJ2-1	few	TGCAGTGCTATGGCGGGAGGGCCTGAGCAGTTCTTC	CSAMAGGPEQFF
.	17	TRBV19	TRBJ1-1	many	TGTGCCAGTAGTATCCAGGGCCAACGGATGATGAACACTGAAGCTTTCTTT	CASSIQGQRMMNTEAFF
TRBD1	11	TRBV29-1	TRBJ1-1	many	TGCATCTTCCACAGGGGCACTGAAGCTTTCTTT	CIFHRGTEAFF
.	12	TRBV29-1	TRBJ2-1	.	TGCAGCGCTACCCTGGGGGGCAATGAGCAGTTCTTC	CSATLGGNEQFF
.	14	TRBV27	TRBJ2-7	few	TGTGCCAGCAGTTTCGCCTCAAGCTCCTACGAGCAGTACTTC	CASSFASSSYEQYF
.	12	TRBV12-3/TRBV12-4	TRBJ2-1	few	TGTGCCAGCAGCCTGGAGGACTTAGGGCAGTTCTTC	CASSLEDLGQFF
TRBD1	14	TRBV7-6	TRBJ2-7	few	TGTGCCAGCAGCCCCGGGACAGGCCTGTTCGAGCAGTACTTC	CASSPGTGLFEQYF
.	16	TRBV12-3/TRBV12-4	TRBJ1-3	few	TGTGCCAGCAGTTTTCCAGCGCTAGTCTCTGGAAACACCATATATTTT	CASSFPALVSGNTIYF
.	13	TRBV21-1	TRBJ2-7	few	TGTGCCAGCAGTCGGGACAGGGGTACCAAGCAGTACTTC	CASSRDRGTKQYF
.	16	TRBV27	TRBJ2-5	few	TGTGCCAGCCGTCATCGACTAGTAGGTTCTGTGGAGACCCAGTACTTC	CASRHRLVGSVETQYF
.	17	TRBV4-3	TRBJ2-5	.	TGCGCCAGCAGCCAAGATGGGGAGGGGGTCCTTGGGGAGACCCAGTACTTC	CASSQDGEGVLGETQYF
.	13	TRBV6-1	TRBJ1-6	.	TGTGCCAGCAGCCGGGATCATAATTCACCCCTCCACTTT	CASSRDHNSPLHF
TRBD2	16	TRBV7-3	TRBJ2-3	few	TGTGCCAGCAGCCCGTTAGCGGGAGGCTTTGAAGATACGCAGTATTTT	CASSPLAGGFEDTQYF
.	16	TRBV6-2/TRBV6-3	TRBJ1-3	.	TGTGCCAGCAGTTACTCGGGCTCAACCTCTGGAAACACCATATATTTT	CASSYSGSTSGNTIYF
.	8	TRBV15	TRBJ2-3	.	TGTGCCACAGATACGCAGTATTTT	CATDTQYF
.	15	TRBV20-1	TRBJ2-7	many	TGCAGTGCTAGAGATCAAGGGGGACTCTCCTACGAGCAGTACTTC	CSARDQGGLSYEQYF
TRBD1	16	TRBV7-9	TRBJ2-1	few	TGTGCCAGCAGCTCCCTCTGGACAGGGTCCGACAATGAGCAGTTCTTC	CASSSLWTGSDNEQFF
.	11	TRBV28	TRBJ2-7	.	TGTGCCAGCAGTTTACCTAGCACGTTGTACTTC	CASSLPSTLYF
.	12	TRBV6-5	TRBJ1-2	.	TGTGCCAGCAGTTCCCCGCCAAGTGGCTACACCTTC	CASSSPPSGYTF
TRBD2	13	TRBV29-1	TRBJ2-7	few	TGCAGCGGACGGGGGGGGAGTTCCTACGAGCAGTACTTC	CSGRGGSSYEQYF
.	16	TRBV7-8	TRBJ2-1	.	TGTGCCAGCAGCTTAGCGGGAGCGGTCGCCTACAATGAGCAGTTCTTC	CASSLAGAVAYNEQFF
TRBD1	16	TRBV10-3	TRBJ2-6	.	TGTGCCATCAGTGAGCCGACAGGGTCTGGGGCCAACGTCCTGACTTTC	CAISEPTGSGANVLTF
TRBD2	14	TRBV20-1	TRBJ2-7	many	TGCAGTGCTAAGACTAGCGGGAGGCCGTGGGAGCAGTACTTC	CSAKTSGRPWEQYF
.	15	TRBV12-3/TRBV12-4	TRBJ2-1	few	TGTGCCAGCAGGAGACGGGACCCGTCGGGAAGTGAGCAGTTCTTC	CASRRRDPSGSEQFF
.	14	TRBV29-1	TRBJ1-2	few	TGCAGCGTTGCAACCCCTCGGGGTAACTATGGCTACACCTTC	CSVATPRGNYGYTF
TRBD1	13	TRBV20-1	TRBJ2-5	many	TGCAGTGGTCGGGGACAGCTACAAGAGACCCAGTACTTC	CSGRGQLQETQYF
.	16	TRBV6-2/TRBV6-3	TRBJ2-1	few	TGTGCCAGCAGTCGATACAGGGCGGGAGCTTACAATGAGCAGTTCTTC	CASSRYRAGAYNEQFF
.	14	TRBV28	TRBJ2-3	.	TGTGCCAGCAGTCCCGGGGACTCCTCCTATACGCAGTATTTT	CASSPGDSSYTQYF
.	16	TRBV28	TRBJ2-7	.	TGTGCCAGCAGTTTGAGCGGTTTGGGACGGACTGGCGAGCAGTACTTC	CASSLSGLGRTGEQYF
TRBD1	17	TRBV28	TRBJ2-7	few	TGTGCCAGCAGTTTCCCCGGGACAGGACCTCTTTCCTACGAGCAGTACTTC	CASSFPGTGPLSYEQYF
.	14	TRBV19	TRBJ2-2	.	TGTGCCAGACACGGGACTCCCAACACCGGGGAGCTGTTTTTT	CARHGTPNTGELFF